This entry lists 8 T cell receptor beta chains sequenced from one sample in a study of regulatory T cells in long-lasting Graves disease. According to the study, TCR beta libraries were built with iRepertoire HTBI primers and CDR3-region Arm-PCR. In TCRdb, the multiplex PCR reads were re-called with MiXCR into one record per CDR3 protein. The profile shows roughly 450,000 distinct CDR3 sequences, under 25% of them singletons. Regarding time point: persistent/refractory GD, antithyroid drugs over 5 years with positive TRAb. The authors made the TCR library using RNA they extracted from PBMCs. Sample: peripheral blood mononuclear cells (PBMCs), taken when the disease was refractory, from a patient treated with antithyroid drugs. These receptors all stem from a female donor with Graves disease.

In this sample, this clonotype turned up many times. The gene calls are TRBV7-8 and TRBJ1-6; TRBD1 aligns across 10 bases. This CDR3 contains 16 residues. Per germline, CDR1 SGHVS and CDR2 FQNEAQ. With V trimmed by 0 bases and J by 9 bases, 5 bases remained unmatched. CDR3 DNA: TGTGCCAGCAGCTTAGCTAACCGGGACAGGGGTTCACCCCTCCACTTT. Protein sequence: CASSLANRDRGSPLHF.

This clonotype showed up just a few times. The chain links TRBV10-3 to TRBJ1-6; tentative D call: TRBD1 (6 bases). CDR1 and CDR2 (germline): ENHRY, SYGVKD. This CDR3 contains 15 residues. The V and J ends lost 4 bases and 5 bases respectively, with 12 bases between them. DNA for the CDR3: TGTGCCATCAGTGCCAGGGGCCCTAATAATTCACCCCTCCACTTT. Translated: CAISARGPNNSPLHF.

This clonotype was detected many times. This chain links TRBV30 with TRBJ2-4; perhaps TRBD1 as D (6 bases). The CDR3 runs to 13 residues. The V and J ends lost 6 bases and 3 bases respectively, with 12 bases between them. CDR1 and CDR2 (germline): GTSNPN, SVGIG (reference sequence). The CDR3 region is CACIPGDKNIQYF. In DNA form, the CDR3 reads TGTGCCTGTATTCCAGGGGACAAAAACATTCAGTACTTC.

This clonotype was detected ten times or more. V is TRBV11-1 and J is TRBJ2-7, with D unclear. The CDR3 is made up of 13 amino acids. V was cut by 1 base and J by 1 base, with 5 bases left in between. Germline CDR1 and CDR2: SGHAT and FQDESV (reference sequence). The CDR3 region is CASSLVRSYEQYF. The CDR3 DNA sequence: TGTGCCAGCAGCTTAGTACGGTCCTACGAGCAGTACTTC.

About this clonotype itself: Since a much larger clone is just one base distant, this may be a read error. The conserved final phenylalanine or tryptophan is absent from the CDR3, which likely points to a read error. The chain has TRBV7-2 and TRBJ1-5; 9 bases fit TRBD1. J was trimmed by 7 bases and V by 5 bases; bases with no gene match: 9. CDR1 and CDR2 (germline): SGHTA, FQGNSA. CDR3 length equals 15 residues. The DNA for the CDR3 is TGTGCCAGCAGCCCGGGACAGGGTCGGCGGCAGCCCCAGCATTCT. It encodes CASSPGQGRRQPQHS.

The rearrangement joins TRBV7-2 to TRBJ1-1, with D hard to call. The CDR3 sequence is 15 residues long. The V gene's germline CDR1 is SGHTA and CDR2 FQGNSA. Between the trimmed V and J ends, which lost 5 bases and 4 bases, there was a span of 17 bases. For the CDR3, the DNA is TGTGCCAGCAGCGCACAAACAGTTCCGAGCACTGAAGCTTTCTTT. It translates to CASSAQTVPSTEAFF.

This clonotype was detected many times. The V call is TRBV3-1, the J call TRBJ1-2, with D possibly matching TRBD1 (6 bases). Trimming shortened V by 3 bases and J by 4 bases, and 15 bases separated the two germline ends. This CDR3 region has 15 residues. Germline V gene lookup returns CDR1 LGHDT and CDR2 YNNKEL (reference sequence). CDR3 protein: CASSQGEGHRYGYTF. The CDR3 DNA follows: TGTGCCAGCAGCCAGGGAGAGGGACACCGCTATGGCTACACCTTC.

V usage is TRBV3-1 and J usage is TRBJ1-6; TRBD1 aligns across 10 bases. V dropped 0 bases and J dropped 8; count of bases not matched to a gene: 4. This CDR3 is built from 16 residues. Germline V lookup: CDR1 LGHDT, CDR2 YNNKEL (reference sequence). CDR3 DNA: TGTGCCAGCAGCCAAGATCGGGGACAGGGGTATTCACCCCTCCACTTT. Its protein is CASSQDRGQGYSPLHF.